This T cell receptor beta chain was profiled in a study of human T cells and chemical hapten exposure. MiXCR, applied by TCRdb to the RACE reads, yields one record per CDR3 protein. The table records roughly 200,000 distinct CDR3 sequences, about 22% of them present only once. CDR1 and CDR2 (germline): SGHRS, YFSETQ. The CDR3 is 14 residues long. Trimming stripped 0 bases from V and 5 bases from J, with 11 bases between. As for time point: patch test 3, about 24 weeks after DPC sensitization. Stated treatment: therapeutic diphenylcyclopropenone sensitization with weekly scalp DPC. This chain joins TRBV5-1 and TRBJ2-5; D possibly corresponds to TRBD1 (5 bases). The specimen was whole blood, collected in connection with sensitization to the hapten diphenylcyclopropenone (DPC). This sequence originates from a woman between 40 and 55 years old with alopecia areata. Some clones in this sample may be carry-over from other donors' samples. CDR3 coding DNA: TGCGCCAGCAGCTTGGTGGCAGGGCTGGAGACCCAGTACTTC. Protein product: CASSLVAGLETQYF.